This note documents a single TCR beta chain sequence. What this receptor recognizes is not known. Base quality data are lacking; no much larger clone is found one base away. This entry comes from a study of T cell responses to AZD1222 COVID-19 vaccine (dated by TCRdb to the early 2020s). With regard to the full study: AZD1222 recipients whose second dose came at about 4 weeks and those whose second dose came at about 12 weeks were combined into one group, since spike-specific TCR depth and breadth did not differ between the two schedules. TCR sequencing covered about 230 trial participants: 200 to 220 given two doses of AZD1222 and 26 given two doses of MenACWY control vaccine. Enrollment into the trials was organized by age into subgroups of 18-55, 56-69 and 70-plus years, and those subgroups contained roughly 150, 30 and 60 TCR-sequenced participants, respectively.

The CDR3 regions of human TCRbeta chains were subjected to immunosequencing. The source study handled its data this way. Repertoire TCRs were checked for matches against a reference library of SARS-CoV-2-specific TCRs that had been generated using the MIRA antigen-specificity platform. Breadth was defined as the fraction of unique TCRs that were SARS-CoV-2-associated. Depth was defined as the fraction of total T cells that were SARS-CoV-2-associated. Using the MIRA data, each spike-specific TCR was mapped to the spike region that the TCR reacts to and placed in a CD4 or CD8 class. Log10-transformed breadth and depth values were compared by one-way ANOVA with Sidak's multiple comparisons tests. TCRdb took this table from immuneACCESS and kept in-frame rearrangements with V and J called. Such tables lack part of the clones; where checked against another copy, unresolved V genes explain under half of the gap, and the rest is unexplained. That table is the source of V, J and clone size, and D and trimming were worked out from the DNA. In this sample the table shows 110,000 to 150,000 clones, around 93% of which occur a single time. Under 10% of the sample is held by the ten biggest clonotypes.

Study-wide conclusions, independent of this receptor: Reportedly, close to half of the unique spike-specific TCRs recognized epitopes lying outside the regions that are mutated in the B.1.351 and B.1.1.7 variants. Most participants were white British and females outnumbered males, and the authors suggested that clonal diversity may have been underestimated. No day 14 peak-response samples were available, so repertoires were characterized only after the peak T cell response. Conclusions about previously exposed vaccinees are limited, since just six AZD1222 recipients were seropositive for SARS-CoV-2 at baseline. After two AZD1222 doses, both the breadth and the depth of spike-specific TCRs were significantly higher than at day 0 and than in MenACWY recipients. The whole spike protein was spanned by vaccine-associated CD4 TCRs, and dominant responses were seen in regions 160-218 and 743-854. In the small 56-69-year group, the increase in depth fell short of significance, most likely because of low power.

The label giving this sample's time point can be read as: baseline before first vaccination. Vaccinee samples came from UK trials COV001 and COV002, including a single-blind randomized controlled phase 2/3 trial of AZD1222 (ChAdOx1 nCoV-19) in healthy adults. Trial participant PBMC samples were collected at day 0 and day 28 after the second dose for TCRbeta chain sequencing. Taken from the germline V gene (reference sequence), the CDR1 and CDR2 loops are GTSNPN and SVGIG. V trim: 1 base; J trim: 6 bases; unmatched bases: 8. The CDR3 starts with the cysteine, ends with the phenylalanine, and has 15 residues. The read is trimmed to its CDR3 DNA, 45 bases read in frame from base 1.

The chain is made from TRBV30 and TRBJ1-4; 7 nucleotides in the junction match TRBD1. This receptor was identified in an adult in good health. The sample in question was peripheral blood, obtained on day 0 of AZD1222 vaccination. The CDR3 region has the sequence CAWSGEGRGYEKLFF. The sequence in DNA is TGTGCCTGGAGTGGAGAGGGCAGGGGGTATGAAAAACTGTTTTTT.